These T cell receptor beta chains were read from a single sample in a study of metastatic and nonmetastatic thyroid tumors. TCRdb reprocessed the PCR reads using MiXCR. Of about 43,000 clones listed, around 3.1% are singletons. Material: blood. Receptor source: a female donor with papillary thyroid cancer or a benign thyroid nodule (not recorded which). Some clones in this sample may be carry-over from other donors' samples. The CDR3 runs from the conserved cysteine through the conserved F or W. D genes are given only for firm matches. Size tells how often a clone was seen (once, few, many) or the class of an expanded clone, and some rows leave it out.

CDR3 protein: CASSGGPYNEQFF
CDR3 DNA: TGTGCCAGCTCGGGGGGTCCCTACAATGAGCAGTTCTTC
clone size: -
V gene: TRBV6-2/TRBV6-3
J gene: TRBJ2-1
D gene: TRBD2

CDR3 protein: CASSLTREGGLPGLAGGTDTQYF
CDR3 DNA: TGTGCCAGCAGTTTAACTCGAGAAGGAGGACTACCGGGACTAGCGGGAGGCACAGATACGCAGTATTTT
clone size: few
V gene: TRBV27
J gene: TRBJ2-3
D gene: TRBD2

CDR3 protein: CASSEFVSGPYNEQFF
CDR3 DNA: TGTGCCAGCAGTGAATTTGTTAGCGGACCATACAATGAGCAGTTCTTC
clone size: -
V gene: TRBV2
J gene: TRBJ2-1
D gene: -

CDR3 protein: CASSQRDRVTGELFF
CDR3 DNA: TGTGCCAGCAGCCAACGGGATCGGGTCACCGGGGAGCTGTTTTTT
clone size: many
V gene: TRBV3-1
J gene: TRBJ2-2
D gene: -

CDR3 protein: CASSRTGTDSGNTIYF
CDR3 DNA: TGTGCCAGCAGCCGAACCGGGACAGACTCTGGAAACACCATATATTTT
clone size: -
V gene: TRBV7-6
J gene: TRBJ1-3
D gene: TRBD1

CDR3 protein: CATRGSGANVLTF
CDR3 DNA: TGTGCCACCAGAGGCTCTGGGGCCAACGTCCTGACTTTC
clone size: many
V gene: TRBV15
J gene: TRBJ2-6
D gene: -

CDR3 protein: CASSEAGMGTDTQYF
CDR3 DNA: TGTGCCAGCAGTGAAGCGGGGATGGGCACAGATACGCAGTATTTT
clone size: -
V gene: TRBV2
J gene: TRBJ2-3
D gene: -

CDR3 protein: CASSLSETDTQYF
CDR3 DNA: TGTGCCAGCTCTCTCTCAGAGACAGATACGCAGTATTTT
clone size: few
V gene: TRBV6-1
J gene: TRBJ2-3
D gene: -

CDR3 protein: CASSYRDGYEQYF
CDR3 DNA: TGTGCCAGCAGTTACCGGGACGGCTACGAGCAGTACTTC
clone size: few
V gene: TRBV6-9
J gene: TRBJ2-7
D gene: -

CDR3 protein: CASSLPDYSSYNEQFF
CDR3 DNA: TGTGCCAGCAGCTTGCCCGACTACAGCTCCTACAATGAGCAGTTCTTC
clone size: many
V gene: TRBV5-8
J gene: TRBJ2-1
D gene: -

CDR3 protein: CASSKGGIEQFF
CDR3 DNA: TGTGCCAGCAGCAAAGGCGGAATAGAGCAGTTCTTC
clone size: few
V gene: TRBV7-9
J gene: TRBJ2-1
D gene: -

CDR3 protein: CASSYAESYEQYF
CDR3 DNA: TGTGCCAGCAGTTACGCGGAATCCTACGAGCAGTACTTC
clone size: -
V gene: TRBV6-1
J gene: TRBJ2-7
D gene: -

CDR3 protein: CATRTGVRRTGELFF
CDR3 DNA: TGTGCCACAAGAACAGGGGTTCGGCGCACCGGGGAGCTGTTTTTT
clone size: many
V gene: TRBV6-1
J gene: TRBJ2-2
D gene: TRBD1

CDR3 protein: CASTGVHYEQYF
CDR3 DNA: TGTGCCAGCACGGGGGTACACTACGAGCAGTACTTC
clone size: few
V gene: TRBV6-1
J gene: TRBJ2-7
D gene: -

CDR3 protein: CSATGQGREQYF
CDR3 DNA: TGCAGTGCTACAGGACAGGGGAGGGAGCAGTACTTC
clone size: many
V gene: TRBV20-1
J gene: TRBJ2-7
D gene: TRBD1

CDR3 protein: CASWGGGDEKLFF
CDR3 DNA: TGTGCCAGTTGGGGTGGGGGGGATGAAAAACTGTTTTTT
clone size: few
V gene: TRBV28
J gene: TRBJ1-4
D gene: -

CDR3 protein: CAWSIRSSSTDTQYF
CDR3 DNA: TGTGCCTGGAGTATTAGGTCGTCTAGCACAGATACGCAGTATTTT
clone size: -
V gene: TRBV30
J gene: TRBJ2-3
D gene: -

CDR3 protein: CSACVGSGAKDTQYF
CDR3 DNA: TGCAGTGCCTGTGTGGGTAGCGGGGCTAAAGATACGCAGTATTTT
clone size: few
V gene: TRBV20-1
J gene: TRBJ2-3
D gene: TRBD2

CDR3 protein: CASSSGTGYGELFF
CDR3 DNA: TGTGCCAGCAGTTCCGGGACAGGGTACGGGGAGCTGTTTTTT
clone size: many
V gene: TRBV6-1
J gene: TRBJ2-2
D gene: TRBD1

CDR3 protein: CASRRGSEKLFF
CDR3 DNA: TGTGCCAGCAGGCGAGGGAGTGAAAAACTGTTTTTT
clone size: few
V gene: TRBV6-1
J gene: TRBJ1-4
D gene: -

CDR3 protein: CASSPTDRNQPQHF
CDR3 DNA: TGTGCCAGCAGCCCCACCGATAGAAATCAGCCCCAGCATTTT
clone size: many
V gene: TRBV6-1
J gene: TRBJ1-5
D gene: -

CDR3 protein: CATSRAEDTQYF
CDR3 DNA: TGTGCCACCAGCAGAGCGGAGGATACGCAGTATTTT
clone size: -
V gene: TRBV15
J gene: TRBJ2-3
D gene: -

CDR3 protein: CASSQGSRGLFEAFF
CDR3 DNA: TGCGCCAGCAGCCAAGGCAGTAGGGGGCTATTCGAAGCTTTCTTT
clone size: -
V gene: TRBV4-1
J gene: TRBJ1-1
D gene: TRBD1

CDR3 protein: CATATPRSTDTQYF
CDR3 DNA: TGTGCCACCGCGACTCCCAGGAGCACAGATACGCAGTATTTT
clone size: many
V gene: TRBV6-2/TRBV6-3
J gene: TRBJ2-3
D gene: -

CDR3 protein: CASSLQGLVSEQFFGPARELFF
CDR3 DNA: -
clone size: -
V gene: TRBV7-3
J gene: TRBJ2-2
D gene: -

CDR3 protein: CASSLQQGHGYTF
CDR3 DNA: TGTGCCAGCAGCTTGCAACAGGGGCATGGCTACACCTTC
clone size: many
V gene: TRBV11-3
J gene: TRBJ1-2
D gene: TRBD1

CDR3 protein: CASRKDRNTGELFF
CDR3 DNA: TGCGCCAGCAGGAAAGACAGGAACACCGGGGAGCTGTTTTTT
clone size: few
V gene: TRBV10-1
J gene: TRBJ2-2
D gene: -

CDR3 protein: CASFPAMNTEAFF
CDR3 DNA: TGTGCCAGCTTCCCCGCGATGAACACTGAAGCTTTCTTT
clone size: -
V gene: TRBV6-1
J gene: TRBJ1-1
D gene: -

CDR3 protein: CASSSSIEAFF
CDR3 DNA: TGTGCCAGCAGCTCTTCGATTGAAGCTTTCTTT
clone size: -
V gene: TRBV7-9
J gene: TRBJ1-1
D gene: -

CDR3 protein: CATRGDAGGYTF
CDR3 DNA: TGTGCCACGAGGGGGGACGCCGGTGGCTACACCTTC
clone size: many
V gene: TRBV10-3
J gene: TRBJ1-2
D gene: -

CDR3 protein: CASRQIRPGQGGSGSNQPQHF
CDR3 DNA: TGTGCCAGCAGACAAATCCGACCGGGACAGGGGGGAAGTGGGAGCAATCAGCCCCAGCATTTT
clone size: -
V gene: TRBV6-1
J gene: TRBJ1-5
D gene: TRBD1

CDR3 protein: CASSYSGLALYPDTQYF
CDR3 DNA: TGTGCCAGCAGTTACTCGGGACTAGCGTTATATCCTGATACGCAGTATTTT
clone size: many
V gene: TRBV6-5
J gene: TRBJ2-3
D gene: TRBD2

CDR3 protein: CASSPLHAGESSYNEQFF
CDR3 DNA: TGTGCCAGCAGTCCACTCCACGCTGGTGAGAGCTCCTACAATGAGCAGTTCTTC
clone size: -
V gene: TRBV28
J gene: TRBJ2-1
D gene: -

CDR3 protein: CASSLMTSGGGETQYF
CDR3 DNA: TGTGCCAGCAGTCTCATGACTAGCGGGGGGGGGGAGACCCAGTACTTC
clone size: many
V gene: TRBV2
J gene: TRBJ2-5
D gene: TRBD2

CDR3 protein: CASSLTLSSEQYF
CDR3 DNA: TGTGCCAGCAGCTTAACGTTAAGCTCCGAGCAGTACTTC
clone size: few
V gene: TRBV7-3
J gene: TRBJ2-7
D gene: -

CDR3 protein: CASSLDRGGYTF
CDR3 DNA: TGTGCCAGCAGCTTGGACAGGGGGGGCTACACCTTC
clone size: -
V gene: TRBV7-2
J gene: TRBJ1-2
D gene: TRBD1

CDR3 protein: CSAYRDRLEQYF
CDR3 DNA: TGCAGTGCCTACCGGGACAGACTCGAGCAGTACTTC
clone size: few
V gene: TRBV20-1
J gene: TRBJ2-7
D gene: TRBD1

CDR3 protein: CASSLLQATNEQFF
CDR3 DNA: TGCGCCAGCAGCTTATTACAGGCGACCAATGAGCAGTTCTTC
clone size: many
V gene: TRBV5-1
J gene: TRBJ2-1
D gene: -

CDR3 protein: CASSFGDSPNQPQHF
CDR3 DNA: TGTGCCAGCAGCTTTGGGGATTCACCGAATCAGCCCCAGCATTTT
clone size: -
V gene: TRBV7-3
J gene: TRBJ1-5
D gene: -

CDR3 protein: CSARDWRAGSYEQYF
CDR3 DNA: TGCAGTGCTAGAGATTGGAGGGCAGGTTCCTACGAGCAGTACTTC
clone size: -
V gene: TRBV20-1
J gene: TRBJ2-7
D gene: -

CDR3 protein: CASSLNPNSYEQYF
CDR3 DNA: TGCGCCAGCAGCTTAAATCCAAACTCCTACGAGCAGTACTTC
clone size: many
V gene: TRBV5-1
J gene: TRBJ2-7
D gene: -

CDR3 protein: CSVRGIRSGMTYEQYF
CDR3 DNA: TGCAGTGTCAGGGGAATTCGTAGCGGGATGACCTACGAGCAGTACTTC
clone size: medium-sized
V gene: TRBV20-1
J gene: TRBJ2-7
D gene: TRBD2

CDR3 protein: CSARETGADTGELFF
CDR3 DNA: TGCAGTGCTAGAGAGACAGGGGCCGACACCGGGGAGCTGTTTTTT
clone size: -
V gene: TRBV20-1
J gene: TRBJ2-2
D gene: TRBD1

CDR3 protein: CASSLSSWGIYGYTF
CDR3 DNA: TGTGCCAGCAGTTTAAGTTCATGGGGGATCTATGGCTACACCTTC
clone size: many
V gene: TRBV28
J gene: TRBJ1-2
D gene: -

CDR3 protein: CSANGQGLDTQYF
CDR3 DNA: TGCAGTGCTAATGGGCAGGGACTTGATACGCAGTATTTT
clone size: many
V gene: TRBV20-1
J gene: TRBJ2-3
D gene: -

CDR3 protein: CASTREQLDAGELFF
CDR3 DNA: TGCGCCAGCACCCGGGAACAGTTAGATGCCGGGGAGCTGTTTTTT
clone size: -
V gene: TRBV4-1
J gene: TRBJ2-2
D gene: -